The T cell receptor (beta chain) under discussion was sequenced for a study of T cells in Graves' hyperthyroidism and ophthalmopathy. Overall study findings and caveats: In blood, most of the thyroid clonotypes expanded above 0.001 were also present.

A remark on this clonotype: Its antigen is unknown.

Amplification yielded TCR beta CDR3 regions, with RNA transcripts as the source. During a first-round RT-PCR of the TCR CDR3, the HTBI primer set was used. TCRdb reanalysed the multiplex PCR reads using MiXCR and keeps one entry per CDR3 protein. The repertoire includes about 620,000 distinct CDR3 sequences, roughly 15% of them detected once, and around 3.9% sits in the top ten. Patients between 18 and 65 years old had hyperthyroidism, newly diagnosed and lasting under 2 months. PBMCs were obtained from under 13 ml fresh peripheral blood. Trimming at V came to 4 bases and at J to 5 bases, leaving 5 bases not matched to a gene. The germline gives CDR1 SGHDN, CDR2 FVKESK. This CDR3 contains 13 residues.

Specimen: blood. The chain has TRBV14 and TRBJ2-7, with 7 bases matching TRBD2. The receptor's source is a woman aged 25 to 39 with Graves' hyperthyroidism. The CDR3, as DNA: TGTGCCAGCAGCCTAACTAGCGCGGACGAGCAGTACTTC. Encoded protein: CASSLTSADEQYF.